This T cell receptor (beta chain) was observed in a study of blood T cell repertoires in COVID-19. Study information: COVID-19 samples from acute and convalescent phases originated in the United States, Italy and Spain. PBMCs, B-cell-depleted T cells, or T cells provided the cDNA or gDNA that made up the material.

The germline gives CDR1 SEHNR, CDR2 FQNEAQ (reference sequence). Trimming took off 4 bases at V and 1 base at J, with 16 bases between the two ends. The CDR3 is made up of 16 amino acids. Authors' analysis steps: Cell counts per sample came from amplifying reference gene primers. Generated by immunoSEQ multiplex PCR, the TCRdb table keeps only in-frame clones and is missing some. V, J and clone size derive from that table, while D and trimming were established from the DNA sequence. The sample lists roughly 120,000 clones, around 76% seen once, with approximately 2.4% in the top ten. This chain connects TRBV7-9 to TRBJ1-1, with no clear D. The sequence was obtained from a man aged 70 or older with acute or convalescent COVID-19. Sequencing input: peripheral blood. The CDR3 protein is CASSSQAGLGNTEAFF. CDR3 nucleotide sequence: TGTGCCAGCAGCTCACAAGCTGGACTTGGGAACACTGAAGCTTTCTTT.